The 4 T cell receptor beta chains reported below all come from one sample, sequenced in a study of cytomegalovirus exposure and HLA in healthy donors. The repertoire was sequenced with immunoSEQ multiplex PCR; TCRdb's copy has only in-frame clones and lacks some. Among about 69,000 clones listed, 94% were seen once. The specimen sequenced was PBMCs. These receptors originate from a woman between 18 and 30 years old in good health and CMV-seronegative.

The chain recombines TRBV15 with TRBJ1-4, with 10 bases matching TRBD1. V trimming: 5 bases; J trimming: 7 bases; junction bases outside the gene matches: 4. The germline CDR1 and CDR2 sequences are LNHNV and YYDKDF (reference sequence). The CDR3 has 14 amino acids. This chain's CDR3 is CATSPGTGVEKLFF. The CDR3 DNA reads as TGTGCCACCAGCCCTGGGACAGGGGTTGAAAAACTGTTTTTT. The full variable domain, in which reference TRBV15 and TRBJ1-4 provide the parts outside the CDR3, is DAMVIQNPRYQVTQFGKPVTLSCSQTLNHNVMYWYQQKSSQAPKLLFHYYDKDFNNEADTPDNFQSRRPNTSFCFLDIRSPGLGDTAMYLCATSPGTGVEKLFFGSGTQLSVL.

The chain is built from TRBV28 and TRBJ1-5; D is possibly TRBD1 (5 bases). Between the trimmed V and J ends, which lost 2 bases and 7 bases, there was a span of 9 bases. Germline V gives CDR1 MDHEN, CDR2 SYDVKM. CDR3 length: 13 amino acids. The CDR3 DNA sequence: TGTGCCAGCAGTTTAAGTCCAGGGCAGCCCCAGCATTTT. Amino acids: CASSLSPGQPQHF.

This rearrangement joins TRBV7-9 to TRBJ1-1; 8 bases are shared with TRBD1. Germline CDR1 SEHNR, CDR2 FQNEAQ (reference sequence). The CDR3 length is 15 residues. V lost 3 bases and J lost 1; bases outside the gene matches: 4. This chain's CDR3 is CASSFRGQGNTEAFF. For the CDR3, the DNA is TGTGCCAGCAGCTTTCGTGGACAGGGGAACACTGAAGCTTTCTTT.

The V gene is TRBV7-9, the J gene TRBJ1-2, with D maybe TRBD1 (6 bases). This CDR3 has 16 amino acids. Trimming left V 7 bases short and J 6 bases short, with 24 bases between. Germline lookup yields CDR1 SEHNR and CDR2 FQNEAQ (reference sequence). CDR3 in DNA: TGTGCCAGCACCCTTTCCCTACAGGGACGAAGCGATGGCTACACCTTC. Translation: CASTLSLQGRSDGYTF.